This TCR beta chain was captured in a study of identical twins (TCRdb year 2016). Context from the whole study: To test whether fetal clonotypes persist, the study used deep sequencing on TCR alpha and beta repertoires from monozygotic twins, unrelated adults of various ages, and cord blood. Replicate twin experiments were performed at different times using different library preparation protocols to rule out contamination. Broader findings and caveats from the paper: Out-of-frame TCR alpha sequences shared between twins showed an excess of low generation-probability sequences compared with coincidental sharing between unrelated individuals. In beta out-of-frame sequences, excess twin sharing was weaker, because having fewer shared sequences lowered the signal-to-noise ratio. Fewer insertions were carried by abundant cord blood beta clonotypes, a similar but weaker trend appeared in young adult naive repertoires, and no such trend appeared in memory repertoires. Invariant T cells such as MAIT and iNKT could partly confound zero-insertion analyses, though diverse VJ usage argued against this for most clonotypes. Recombination models systematically underestimated out-of-frame TCR alpha sharing in monozygotic twins but agreed with sharing between unrelated individuals. Conclusions relied on cross-sectional statistical analysis, since the same donors could not be followed over many years.

Library preparation was by 5' RACE. The listed sequencing device is Illumina HiSeq 2000. Template switching introduced a universal primer binding site; the final cDNA contained a unique molecular identifier, enabling accurate counting of TCR cDNA molecules. Specific primers in the conserved constant-segment region were used to synthesize first-strand cDNA for TCR alpha and beta chains. To control for contamination, every cDNA library was double barcoded, receiving both a SMART-Mk sample barcode and Illumina barcodes. TruSeq adapter sequences, together with Illumina sample barcodes, were added in two successive PCR steps. Sequencing of the TCR alpha and beta cDNA libraries was done on the Illumina HiSeq platform using custom primers. The original methods were these. MiGEC processed the raw reads to extract unique molecular identifiers, while MiXCR was used to determine the CDR3 positions. For each individual, recombination models were inferred using an EM algorithm with the repgenHMM and IGoR tools. The analysis of shared clonotypes was done with the tcR package in R, with sharing normalized by the product of cloneset sizes. To study raw recombination without the effects of thymic and clonal selection, out-of-frame nonproductive sequences were analyzed. The public sequencing data were trimmed at Q25 with fastp and processed into clonotypes with MiXCR by TCRdb, which kept only in-frame beta chains. A single entry per CDR3 protein holds the most common genes and DNA from its merged rows. The V and J calls reflect TCRdb's pipeline rather than the authors' work. Here the sample has 450,000 to 500,000 distinct CDR3 sequences; 13% to 15% occur a single time. The ten largest clones capture approximately 0.98% of the sample.

All donors were healthy Caucasians. The twin cohort consisted of three pairs of female monozygotic twins, all aged roughly 18 to 29 years. CD4+ and CD8+ T cell populations were isolated with positive isolation kits from Invitrogen. The CDR3 goes from the cysteine to the phenylalanine over 14 residues. This entry keeps only the CDR3 DNA: 42 bases, framed from base 1. The V and J ends are trimmed by 5 bases and 7 bases, leaving 15 bases between them. Looking up the germline V gene yields CDR1 MGHRA and CDR2 YSYEKL. For this clonotype: This receptor's antigen is unknown. No clone much larger than this one lies a single base away; base qualities are absent.

This same sample was also taken into another study, of yellow fever vaccine responses in identical twins. The second source states: According to the authors, the vaccine-induced T cell response in identical twins seemed to be partly convergent and partly specific to each individual. In the study, vaccine-responding T cell clones were precisely tracked in identical twins.

The sequence came from a woman between 18 and 30 years old in good health. The specimen sequenced was CD4+ T cells sorted from blood. The receptor chain draws on TRBV4-1 and TRBJ2-1; TRBD2 is a possible D gene, resting on 5 matching bases. CDR3 reads: CASSSLIRGNEQFF. The nucleotide sequence reads TGCGCCAGCAGCTCATTGATACGGGGAAATGAGCAGTTCTTC.